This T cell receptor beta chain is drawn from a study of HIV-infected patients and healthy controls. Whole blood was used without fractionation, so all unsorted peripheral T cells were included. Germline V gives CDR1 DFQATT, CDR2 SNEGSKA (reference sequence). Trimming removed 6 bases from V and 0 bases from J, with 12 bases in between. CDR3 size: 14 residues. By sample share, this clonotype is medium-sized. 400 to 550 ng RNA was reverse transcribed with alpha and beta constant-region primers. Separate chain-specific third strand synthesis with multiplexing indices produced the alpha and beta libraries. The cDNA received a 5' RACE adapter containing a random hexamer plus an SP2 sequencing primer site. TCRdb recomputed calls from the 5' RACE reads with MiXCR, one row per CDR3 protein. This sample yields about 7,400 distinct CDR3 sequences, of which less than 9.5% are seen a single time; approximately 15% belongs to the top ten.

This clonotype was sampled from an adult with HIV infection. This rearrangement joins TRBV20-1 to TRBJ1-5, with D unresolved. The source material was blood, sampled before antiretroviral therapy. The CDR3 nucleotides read TGCAGTGCCGGAAGCCTGGATAGCAATCAGCCCCAGCATTTT. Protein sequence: CSAGSLDSNQPQHF.